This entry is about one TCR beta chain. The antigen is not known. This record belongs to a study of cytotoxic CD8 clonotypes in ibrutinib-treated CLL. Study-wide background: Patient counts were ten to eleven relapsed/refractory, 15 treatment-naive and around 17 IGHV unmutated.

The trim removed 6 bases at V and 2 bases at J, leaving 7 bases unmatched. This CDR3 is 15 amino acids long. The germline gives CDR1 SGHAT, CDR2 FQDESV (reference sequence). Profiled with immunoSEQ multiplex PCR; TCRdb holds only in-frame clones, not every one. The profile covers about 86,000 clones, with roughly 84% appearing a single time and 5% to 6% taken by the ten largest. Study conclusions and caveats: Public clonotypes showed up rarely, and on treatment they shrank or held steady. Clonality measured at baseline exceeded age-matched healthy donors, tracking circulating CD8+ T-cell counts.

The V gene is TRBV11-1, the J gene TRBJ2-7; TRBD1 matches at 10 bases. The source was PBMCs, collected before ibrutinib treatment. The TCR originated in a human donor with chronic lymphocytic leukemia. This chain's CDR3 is CASRASGTGAYEQYF. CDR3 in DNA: TGTGCCAGCAGGGCTTCAGGGACAGGGGCCTACGAGCAGTACTTC.